The rows below give T cell receptor beta chains drawn from one sample of a study of response to subunit inactivated influenza vaccine. MiXCR, run by TCRdb on the RT-PCR reads, gives a single entry per CDR3 protein. The sample has 400,000 to 550,000 distinct CDR3 sequences, 25% seen once. Source: CD4+ T cells sorted from PBMCs, taken about 5 days after vaccination. All receptors come from a man aged 45-65 years who received an inactivated influenza vaccine. Both conserved end residues are part of each CDR3. A D gene is named only where the DNA matches it firmly. A clone size is listed for some rows: how often the clone was seen (once, few, many), or a class if it is expanded.

clone_size	d_call	v_call	j_call	cdr3_length	cdr3_nt	cdr3_aa
.	.	TRBV16	TRBJ1-5	15	TGTGCCAGCAGCCAACAGGTAGGGCTCAATCAGCCCCAGCATTTT	CASSQQVGLNQPQHF
.	.	TRBV7-2	TRBJ2-2	14	TGTGCCAGCAGCTTATGGGCTAACACCGGGGAGCTGTTTTTT	CASSLWANTGELFF
.	TRBD2	TRBV9	TRBJ2-5	16	TGTGCCAGCAGCGTAAGGGCGGGAGGTACTAGAGAGACCCAGTACTTC	CASSVRAGGTRETQYF
.	.	TRBV10-2	TRBJ2-5	14	TGCGCCAGCAGTGAAGCTTCGGCCATGGGGACCCAGTACTTC	CASSEASAMGTQYF
.	.	TRBV7-9	TRBJ2-2	16	TGTGCCAGCAGCTTACGGCAGGTCCATACCTCCGGGGAGCTGTTTTTT	CASSLRQVHTSGELFF
few	TRBD2	TRBV27	TRBJ2-1	15	TGTGCCAGCAGTTTAGTTACTAGCGGGGGCCATGAGCAGTTCTTC	CASSLVTSGGHEQFF
few	TRBD1	TRBV7-2	TRBJ2-1	15	TGTGCCAGCAGCCCTCGGACAGGGGCTTTTCATGAGCAGTTCTTC	CASSPRTGAFHEQFF
.	TRBD2	TRBV5-6	TRBJ2-5	15	TGTGCCAGCGGGTTTTTAGCGGGAGGTGGAAAGACCCAGTACTTC	CASGFLAGGGKTQYF
few	.	TRBV4-2	TRBJ1-1	17	TGTGCCAGCAGCCAACCGAGGGAAGGGGTTGGGAACACTGAAGCTTTCTTT	CASSQPREGVGNTEAFF
.	.	TRBV7-2	TRBJ2-2	16	TGTGCCAGCAGCTCGCGACAGGGAGGACGCACCGGGGAGCTGTTTTTT	CASSSRQGGRTGELFF
few	.	TRBV28	TRBJ2-4	14	TGTGCCAGCAGTCCCCAAGGAGGGTTAAACATTCAGTACTTC	CASSPQGGLNIQYF
few	TRBD2	TRBV20-1	TRBJ2-3	15	TGCAGTGCTCACATTAGCGGGAGGCTGCAAGATACGCAGTATTTT	CSAHISGRLQDTQYF
few	TRBD2	TRBV20-1	TRBJ2-3	13	TGCAGTGCTCTCCGGGAGGGCACAGATACGCAGTATTTT	CSALREGTDTQYF
few	.	TRBV7-2	TRBJ2-4	16	TGTGCCAGCAGCTTAGATTTCAGGGTGGGCAAAAACATTCAGTACTTC	CASSLDFRVGKNIQYF
.	.	TRBV4-3	TRBJ1-2	13	TGCGCCAGCAGCCAAGAAGGGGACTCTGGCTACACCTTC	CASSQEGDSGYTF
.	.	TRBV20-1	TRBJ2-5	13	TGCAGTGCTAGCCCAGGGGGGGGCGAGACCCAGTACTTC	CSASPGGGETQYF
.	TRBD1	TRBV20-1	TRBJ1-5	14	TGCAGTGCTAGGCCGGGACAGGGACTTCAGCCCCAGCATTTT	CSARPGQGLQPQHF
.	.	TRBV11-2	TRBJ1-6	16	TGTGCCAGCAGCCACTCAGGTGCAGTACGGAATTCACCCCTCCACTTT	CASSHSGAVRNSPLHF
.	TRBD1	TRBV12-3/TRBV12-4	TRBJ2-3	16	TGTGCCAGCAGTTCATCGACAGGGGTTCCCCCAGATACGCAGTATTTT	CASSSSTGVPPDTQYF
few	TRBD2	TRBV7-2	TRBJ2-5	15	TGTGCCAGCAGCTTAGTACTAGCGGGGAGAGAGACCCAGTACTTC	CASSLVLAGRETQYF
.	.	TRBV6-5	TRBJ2-7	14	TGTGCCAGCAGTTACTCATTCAGCTCCTACGAGCAGTACTTC	CASSYSFSSYEQYF
few	.	TRBV20-1	TRBJ2-4	11	TGCAGTGCTACCAGAGAAGGCGGGCAGTACTTC	CSATREGGQYF
few	TRBD2	TRBV15	TRBJ2-5	12	TGTGCCACAAGGGAGGGGCGGGAGACCCAGTACTTC	CATREGRETQYF
few	.	TRBV6-2/TRBV6-3	TRBJ1-6	15	TGTGCCAGCAGTCCCTGGGCAGCGACGAATTCACCCCTCCACTTT	CASSPWAATNSPLHF
few	TRBD1	TRBV29-1	TRBJ1-2	13	TGCAGTGGATCTGTCGGACAGGACTATGGCTACACCTTC	CSGSVGQDYGYTF
.	TRBD2	TRBV6-1	TRBJ2-1	15	TGTGCCAGCAGTGAACGAGCGGGAGTATCAAATGAGCAGTTCTTC	CASSERAGVSNEQFF
.	.	TRBV13	TRBJ2-7	14	TGTGCCAGCAGCCGCCCCGGCAGATCCTACGAGCAGTACTTC	CASSRPGRSYEQYF
few	.	TRBV7-9	TRBJ2-1	12	TGTGCCAGCAGCCCGACCCGGGATGAGCAGTTCTTC	CASSPTRDEQFF
few	TRBD2	TRBV7-2	TRBJ2-1	12	TGTGCCAGCAGCTTAGAGCGGGGTCAGCAGTTCTTC	CASSLERGQQFF
.	.	TRBV20-1	TRBJ1-2	11	TGCAGTGCTAGAGAAGTGAATGGCTACACCTTC	CSAREVNGYTF
few	TRBD1	TRBV20-1	TRBJ2-7	14	TGCAGTGCTCGAGCACAGGGGAAGACCTACGAGCAGTACTTC	CSARAQGKTYEQYF